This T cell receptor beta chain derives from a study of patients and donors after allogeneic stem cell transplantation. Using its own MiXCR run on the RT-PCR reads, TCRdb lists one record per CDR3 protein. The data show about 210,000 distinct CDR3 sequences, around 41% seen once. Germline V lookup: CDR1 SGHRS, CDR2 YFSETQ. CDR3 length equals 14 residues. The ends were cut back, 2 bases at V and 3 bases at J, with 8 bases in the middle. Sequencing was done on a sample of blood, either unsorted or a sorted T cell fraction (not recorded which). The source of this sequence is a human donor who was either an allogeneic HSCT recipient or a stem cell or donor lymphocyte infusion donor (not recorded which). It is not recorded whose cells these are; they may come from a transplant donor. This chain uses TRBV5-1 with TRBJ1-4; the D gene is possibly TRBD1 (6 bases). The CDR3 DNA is TGCGCCAGCAGCTTACAGGGAGCTAATGAAAAACTGTTTTTT. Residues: CASSLQGANEKLFF.